Shown below are 30 T cell receptor beta chains from a single sample sequenced in a study of blood T cell repertoires in COVID-19. Data came from immunoSEQ multiplex PCR; TCRdb stores just in-frame clones and leaves some out. This sample has 250,000 to 350,000 clones; around 88% occur once, and the top ten carry about 0.8%. The sample was peripheral blood. The receptors were sampled from a man aged 25 to 40 with acute or convalescent COVID-19.

This chain connects TRBV28 to TRBJ2-5; 9 nucleotides line up with TRBD2. The CDR3 is 18 residues long. Trimming at V came to 2 bases and at J to 0 bases, leaving 10 bases not matched to a gene. Germline values: CDR1 MDHEN, CDR2 SYDVKM. The CDR3 DNA reads as TGTGCCAGCAGTTTAAACTTTTGGCTAGCGGGGAACCAAGAGACCCAGTACTTC. Translation gives CASSLNFWLAGNQETQYF.

This chain links TRBV29-1 with TRBJ2-7; D is undetermined. The germline CDR1 and CDR2 sequences are SQVTM and ANQGSEA. The CDR3 is 13 amino acids. The V and J ends lost 6 bases and 3 bases respectively, with 15 bases between them. The CDR3 DNA is TGCAGCGTAAGCCAAACCTCGGGCTACGAGCAGTACTTC. Protein product: CSVSQTSGYEQYF.

The CDR3 loop is CASSRYRDQYNEQFF. In DNA form, the CDR3 reads TGCGCCAGCAGCCGGTACCGGGATCAGTACAATGAGCAGTTCTTC. The chain is built from TRBV4-1 and TRBJ2-1; D might be TRBD2 (5 bases). The germline gives CDR1 MGHRA, CDR2 YSYEKL. The V end lost 4 bases, the J end lost 4 bases, and 14 bases lay between the germline ends. The CDR3 is 15 amino acids.

This sequence joins TRBV10-1 and TRBJ1-1; tentative D call: TRBD1 (5 bases). Germline values: CDR1 WNHNN, CDR2 SYGVQD (reference sequence). The V and J ends lost 1 base and 6 bases respectively, with 9 bases between them. This CDR3 spans 13 amino acids. CDR3 sequence reads: CASSEWRGSEAFF. The CDR3 bases are TGCGCCAGCAGTGAGTGGCGGGGGTCTGAAGCTTTCTTT.

CDR3 loop: CAIRLDTLRYGYTF. CDR3 sequence (DNA): TGTGCCATCAGACTGGACACACTTCGCTATGGCTACACCTTC. This chain uses TRBV10-3 with TRBJ1-2, with D perhaps TRBD1 (5 bases). The CDR3 is 14 amino acids. The V end was cut by 6 bases, the J end by 4 bases, with 15 bases between. CDR1 and CDR2 (germline): ENHRY, SYGVKD.

The chain couples TRBV7-3 to TRBJ2-3; 7 bases are a match to TRBD2. Germline V gene data show CDR1 as SGHTA and CDR2 as FQGTGA. The CDR3 contains 16 residues. J gave up 3 bases and V 3 bases, and 9 bases lay outside the gene matches. The chain's CDR3 is CASSLFGGSSTDTQYF. CDR3 in DNA: TGTGCCAGCAGCTTGTTTGGCGGGAGTAGTACAGATACGCAGTATTTT.

The V gene is TRBV19, the J gene TRBJ2-1; TRBD2 is a possible D gene (5 bases). V shed 6 bases and J shed 7 bases, with 16 bases lying between them. The CDR3 runs 14 residues. The germline CDR1 and CDR2 sequences are LNHDA and SQIVND (reference sequence). The CDR3 here is CASSPSQTRNEQFF. DNA for the CDR3: TGTGCCAGTAGCCCATCCCAAACTAGAAATGAGCAGTTCTTC.

The chain recombines TRBV6-4 with TRBJ2-1; D perhaps matches TRBD2 (5 bases). V shed 6 bases and J shed 7 bases, with 19 bases lying between them. Germline V gives CDR1 MRHNA, CDR2 SNTAGT. The CDR3 covers 15 residues. DNA of the CDR3: TGTGCCAGCAGCACTGAGTCCGGGAAGTCGAATGAGCAGTTCTTC. Protein product: CASSTESGKSNEQFF.

The CDR3: CASLAGSGNTIYF. The CDR3 nucleotides read TGTGCCAGCCTAGCGGGGTCTGGAAACACCATATATTTT. The rearrangement joins TRBV6-6 to TRBJ1-3, with D uncertain. Trimming cost V 8 bases and J 1 base, with 9 bases left between them. The germline V gene encodes CDR1 MNHNY and CDR2 SVGAGI (reference sequence). This CDR3 is built from 13 residues.

The rearrangement joins TRBV28 to TRBJ2-1; TRBD2 aligns across 15 bases. Per germline, CDR1 MDHEN and CDR2 SYDVKM. The CDR3 consists of 14 residues. The CDR3 DNA follows: TGTGCGACGGTCCGGACTAGCGGGGGGGCTGAGCAGTTCTTC. Its protein product is CATVRTSGGAEQFF.

The gene calls are TRBV9 and TRBJ1-2; 10 bases line up with TRBD1. Germline CDR1 and CDR2: SGDLS and YYNGEE. This CDR3 region has 15 residues. J lost 8 bases, V lost 0 bases, and 7 bases had no gene match. The CDR3 DNA reads TGTGCCAGCAGCGTAGCGTCGACAGGGGGCTGGGGCTACACCTTC. Its translation: CASSVASTGGWGYTF.

This chain links TRBV6-5 with TRBJ2-2, with a tentative D call TRBD2 (5 bases). CDR1 and CDR2 from the germline V gene are MNHEY and SVGAGI. Trimming left V 7 bases short and J 2 bases short, with 14 bases between. The CDR3 length is 15 residues. This CDR3 reads CASTVSGSNTGELFF. CDR3 DNA: TGTGCCAGCACCGTGTCGGGGTCCAACACCGGGGAGCTGTTTTTT.

The chain is built from TRBV9 and TRBJ1-5; D might be TRBD1 (5 bases). This CDR3 has 14 residues. V shed 0 bases and J shed 4 bases, with 8 bases lying between them. The V gene's germline CDR1 is SGDLS and CDR2 YYNGEE. CDR3 in DNA: TGTGCCAGCAGCGTAGCGGGGGTAAATCAGCCCCAGCATTTT. Residues: CASSVAGVNQPQHF.

The J gene is TRBJ1-4, the V gene TRBV19, with 11 bases fitting TRBD1. CDR3 length: 14 amino acids. CDR1 is LNHDA and CDR2 is SQIVND in the germline V gene (reference sequence). With V trimmed by 3 bases and J by 8 bases, 2 bases remained unmatched. The CDR3 DNA reads TGTGCCAGTAGTATTGGACAGGGGGCGGAAAAACTGTTTTTT. Translating gives CASSIGQGAEKLFF.

The chain is built from TRBV18 and TRBJ2-3; TRBD1 might be the D (5 bases). The germline V gene encodes CDR1 KGHSH and CDR2 LQKENI. With 3 bases removed from V and 3 bases from J, the gap between germline ends came to 10 bases. This CDR3 spans 14 amino acids. In DNA form, the CDR3 reads TGTGCCAGCTCACCGATTCCAGGGACAGATACGCAGTATTTT. Translating gives CASSPIPGTDTQYF.

This clone was seen only a few times. The chain joins TRBV19 to TRBJ1-5, with TRBD1 as a possible D gene (6 bases). The CDR3 length is 13 residues. Germline-derived CDR1 and CDR2 are LNHDA and SQIVND (reference sequence). The V gene lost 6 bases and the J gene lost 6 bases, with 12 bases spanning the gap. The chain's CDR3 is CASSEQGTQPQHF. DNA of the CDR3: TGTGCCAGTAGCGAACAGGGTACTCAGCCCCAGCATTTT.

This clone was found once. This rearrangement joins TRBV10-3 to TRBJ1-5, with 7 bases identical to TRBD1. The CDR3 contains 16 residues. The junction had 8 bases not matched to a gene; V was cut back by 0 bases and J by 6 bases. Germline V gene data show CDR1 as ENHRY and CDR2 as SYGVKD. The CDR3 here is CAISESDRWGSQPQHF. The CDR3 region has the DNA TGTGCCATCAGTGAGTCGGACAGGTGGGGGAGTCAGCCCCAGCATTTT.

The chain joins TRBV5-4 to TRBJ2-2; 7 bases map to TRBD1. The CDR3 runs to 16 residues. The junction had 6 bases not matched to a gene; V was cut back by 4 bases and J by 0 bases. CDR1 and CDR2 (germline): SGHNT, YYREEE (reference sequence). CDR3 DNA sequence: TGTGCCAGCAGCCCGGACAGGACCGCGAACACCGGGGAGCTGTTTTTT. Amino acids: CASSPDRTANTGELFF.

The genes are TRBV28 and TRBJ2-7, with 9 bases lining up with TRBD1. The germline gives CDR1 MDHEN, CDR2 SYDVKM. This CDR3 has 13 residues. J was trimmed by 4 bases and V by 7 bases; bases with no gene match: 5. CDR3 sequence reads: CASIGDRDYEQYF. The CDR3 DNA is TGTGCCAGCATCGGGGACAGGGATTACGAGCAGTACTTC. The variable domain in full, with the rest retrieved from reference TRBV28 and TRBJ2-7, is DVKVTQSSRYLVKRTGEKVFLECVQDMDHENMFWYRQDPGLGLRLIYFSYDVKMKEKGDIPEGYSVSREKKERFSLILESASTNQTSMYLCASIGDRDYEQYFGPGTRLTVT.

This rearrangement joins TRBV6-6 to TRBJ1-2; the match to TRBD1 covers 8 bases. Losses at the gene ends were 6 bases for V and 5 bases for J; bases not matched to a gene: 5. The CDR3 extends over 13 amino acids. CDR1 MNHNY and CDR2 SVGAGI come from the germline V gene (reference sequence). This CDR3 is CASSPTGEYGYTF. Here the CDR3 DNA reads TGTGCCAGCAGCCCGACAGGGGAATATGGCTACACCTTC.

This clone was recorded only once. A junction end diverges from the germline sequence, so it may reflect a read error. The J gene is TRBJ2-4, the V gene TRBV5-1, with 12 positions matching TRBD1. This CDR3 is 14 amino acids long. Looked up from germline, CDR1 is SGHRS and CDR2 is YFSETQ. CDR3 DNA: TGCGCCAGCAGCTCCGAGACGGGGACAGGGGGCGTGAACTTC. Translation: CASSSETGTGGVNF. Supplemented by reference TRBV5-1 and TRBJ2-4, the full variable domain reads KAGVTQTPRYLIKTRGQQVTLSCSPISGHRSVSWYQQTPGQGLQFLFEYFSETQRNKGNFPGRFSGRQFSNSRSEMNVSTLELGDSALYLCASSSETGTGGVNFGAGTRLSVL.

The chain links TRBV20-1 to TRBJ2-7; 9 nucleotides line up with TRBD1. Germline assignment: CDR1 DFQATT and CDR2 SNEGSKA (reference sequence). The CDR3 runs 14 residues. Trimming at V came to 3 bases and at J to 7 bases, leaving 10 bases not matched to a gene. CDR3 sequence reads: CSASSGTGLREQYF. In DNA form, the CDR3 reads TGCAGTGCTAGTTCCGGGACAGGGTTGAGGGAGCAGTACTTC.

The gene calls are TRBV18 and TRBJ2-7; 8 nucleotides match TRBD1. The germline V gene encodes CDR1 KGHSH and CDR2 LQKENI. This CDR3 has 13 residues. Losses at the gene ends were 3 bases for V and 6 bases for J; bases not matched to a gene: 4. In nucleotides, the CDR3 is TGTGCCAGCTCACCCTATGACAGGGGCGAGCAGTACTTC. Residues: CASSPYDRGEQYF. The whole variable domain, remainder taken from reference TRBV18 and TRBJ2-7, is NAGVMQNPRHLVRRRGQEARLRCSPMKGHSHVYWYRQLPEEGLKFMVYLQKENIIDESGMPKERFSAEFPKEGPSILRIQQVVRGDSAAYFCASSPYDRGEQYFGPGTRLTVT.

V gene TRBV28 combines with J gene TRBJ2-4; TRBD1 is a possible D gene (5 bases). The CDR3 totals 12 residues. V dropped 6 bases and J dropped 8 bases, with 11 bases sitting between them. From germline, CDR1 is MDHEN and CDR2 SYDVKM. The chain's CDR3 is CASSLRGDIQYF. The CDR3 bases are TGTGCCAGCAGCCTAAGGGGTGACATTCAGTACTTC.

This clone was observed a handful of times. This chain connects TRBV5-1 to TRBJ2-3; 9 bases are a match to TRBD2. The CDR3 length is 16 residues. Germline V gene sequence: CDR1 SGHRS, CDR2 YFSETQ. V shed 4 bases, J shed 2 bases, and the junction held 8 bases outside the gene matches. Here the CDR3 reads CASSRIGLAFTDTQYF. CDR3 DNA sequence: TGCGCCAGCAGCAGAATAGGACTAGCGTTCACAGATACGCAGTATTTT.

In this sample, this clone turned up once. V and J are TRBV6-7 and TRBJ2-7; 8 nucleotides agree with TRBD2. TRBV6-7 is noted as an ORF with a role that remains uncertain. The CDR3 consists of 16 residues. V shed 7 bases and J 4 bases; nucleotides not matched to a gene: 15. The chain's CDR3 is CASNKTGTSFDYEQYF. In DNA form, the CDR3 reads TGTGCCAGCAATAAAACCGGGACTAGTTTTGATTACGAGCAGTACTTC.

The chain employs TRBV5-6 and TRBJ2-7; 10 nucleotides agree with TRBD1. V was clipped by 4 bases and J by 5 bases; unmatched bases: 9. The CDR3 is 15 amino acids. Per germline, CDR1 SGHDT and CDR2 YYEEEE. CDR3 loop: CASSLGQGVANEQYF. The CDR3 bases are TGTGCCAGCAGCCTAGGACAGGGGGTGGCCAACGAGCAGTACTTC. The whole variable domain, remainder taken from reference TRBV5-6 and TRBJ2-7, is DAGVTQSPTHLIKTRGQQVTLRCSPKSGHDTVSWYQQALGQGPQFIFQYYEEEERQRGNFPDRFSGHQFPNYSSELNVNALLLGDSALYLCASSLGQGVANEQYFGPGTRLTVT.

The genes are TRBV3-1 (or the pseudogene TRBV3-2) and TRBJ1-6; TRBD1 is a possible D gene (5 bases). The germline gives CDR1 LGHDT, CDR2 YNNKEL (reference sequence). This CDR3 is 17 amino acids long. V shed 0 bases and J shed 2 bases, with 11 bases lying between them. The DNA for the CDR3 is TGTGCCAGCAGCCAAGATTTTCAGGGCACCTATAATTCACCCCTCCACTTT. It specifies CASSQDFQGTYNSPLHF.

The rearrangement uses TRBV6-5 and TRBJ1-1; 8 bases line up with TRBD1. CDR3 size: 14 residues. V was pared by 5 bases and J by 8 bases, with 10 bases of the junction left unmatched. Germline lookup yields CDR1 MNHEY and CDR2 SVGAGI. The CDR3 spells CASSRTKTGDEAFF. Here the CDR3 DNA reads TGTGCCAGCAGTCGTACAAAGACAGGGGACGAAGCTTTCTTT.

This sequence joins TRBV7-2 and TRBJ1-2; TRBD1 matches 9 bases. The CDR3 is made up of 15 amino acids. The V and J ends lost 1 base and 7 bases, in that order; junction bases with no gene match: 7. The germline CDR1 and CDR2 sequences are SGHTA and FQGNSA. CDR3 amino acids: CASSLVSGQGRGYTF. The DNA of the CDR3 is TGTGCCAGCAGCTTAGTTTCGGGACAGGGACGTGGCTACACCTTC.